These 18 T cell receptor beta chains were all obtained from the same sample, sequenced in a study of blood T cell repertoires in COVID-19. Profiling relied on immunoSEQ multiplex PCR, and the TCRdb table lists in-frame clones only, not all of them. The table has under 150,000 clones, 75% to 90% seen once; the top ten hold around 6%. Sample: peripheral blood. Receptors originate from a woman aged 60-75 years with COVID-19, enrolled during active disease.

The rearrangement joins TRBV27 to TRBJ1-1; TRBD1 might be the D (5 bases). This CDR3 contains 12 residues. Looked up from germline, CDR1 is MNHEY and CDR2 is SMNVEV (reference sequence). V lost 3 bases to trimming and J lost 7 bases, with 9 bases between them. CDR3 nucleotides: TGTGCCAGCAGTTTCATCGGACATGAAGCTTTCTTT. It is translated as CASSFIGHEAFF.

The chain couples TRBV6-5 to TRBJ2-1, with a tentative D call TRBD1 (6 bases). There are 14 residues in the CDR3. Trimming left V 10 bases short and J 5 bases short, with 18 bases between. CDR1 is MNHEY, CDR2 SVGAGI, per germline. CDR3 DNA: TGTGCCATCCTACAGGGCTGGGGGAACAATGAGCAGTTCTTC. It is translated as CAILQGWGNNEQFF.

The V and J genes are TRBV12-3 or TRBV12-4 and TRBJ1-1; D unclear. The length of the CDR3 is 13 residues. Trimming shortened V by 3 bases and J by 3 bases, and 8 bases separated the two germline ends. The CDR3 DNA is TGTGCCAGCAGTTTTGGGGAGGACACTGAAGCTTTCTTT. As protein: CASSFGEDTEAFF.

The chain combines TRBV15 with TRBJ1-2; D gene uncertain. The germline V and J ends were trimmed by 1 base and 8 bases, with 11 bases remaining between them. CDR1 is LNHNV and CDR2 is YYDKDF in the germline V gene (reference sequence). There are 13 residues in the CDR3. The CDR3 region is CATSRVDGRGYTF. CDR3 nucleotide sequence: TGTGCCACCAGCAGAGTGGATGGGCGCGGCTACACCTTC.

The rearrangement joins TRBV4-1 to TRBJ1-4; 7 bases line up with TRBD1. V was pared by 3 bases and J by 6 bases, with 7 bases of the junction left unmatched. The germline V gene encodes CDR1 MGHRA and CDR2 YSYEKL. This CDR3 contains 15 residues. For the CDR3, the DNA is TGCGCCAGCAGCCAGGGGGACAGAGACGATGAAAAACTGTTTTTT. Its protein is CASSQGDRDDEKLFF.

This rearrangement joins TRBV11-3 to TRBJ2-2; 8 bases line up with TRBD1. V lost 1 base and J lost 1; bases outside the gene matches: 2. Germline V gene data show CDR1 as SGHNT and CDR2 as YENEEA. The CDR3 is 16 amino acids. The chain's CDR3 is CASSLAGTGNTGELFF. In DNA, the CDR3 is TGTGCCAGCAGCTTAGCCGGGACAGGGAACACCGGGGAGCTGTTTTTT.

The chain carries TRBV7-8 and TRBJ1-2; D may be TRBD1 (5 bases). CDR3 length: 14 amino acids. Trimming took off 2 bases at V and 2 bases at J, with 9 bases between the two ends. Germline CDR1 is SGHVS and CDR2 is FQNEAQ. The CDR3 sequence: CASSLQTENYGYTF. In DNA form, the CDR3 reads TGTGCCAGCAGCTTACAGACAGAGAACTATGGCTACACCTTC.

The J gene is TRBJ1-2, the V gene TRBV3-1 (or the pseudogene TRBV3-2), with D perhaps matching TRBD1 (5 bases). V was pared by 0 bases and J by 6 bases, with 11 bases between. The CDR3 consists of 14 residues. Germline CDR1 and CDR2: LGHDT and YNNKEL (reference sequence). CDR3 protein: CASSQEAQAHGYTF. In nucleotides, the CDR3 is TGTGCCAGCAGCCAAGAGGCACAGGCCCATGGCTACACCTTC.

Here the CDR3 DNA reads TGCAGTGCTAGTGGGAGGAGTAATTCACCCCTCCACTTT. It is translated as CSASGRSNSPLHF. The V and J genes are TRBV20-1 and TRBJ1-6; D is unclear. This CDR3 region has 13 residues. Trimming pared 3 bases from V and 6 bases from J, leaving 9 bases between. CDR1 is DFQATT and CDR2 is SNEGSKA in the germline V gene (reference sequence).

The rearrangement uses TRBV5-1 and TRBJ1-2, with a tentative D call TRBD1 (5 bases). Germline CDR1 reads SGHRS; CDR2 reads YFSETQ. CDR3 length: 16 amino acids. The ends were cut back, 0 bases at V and 4 bases at J, with 16 bases in the middle. The CDR3 DNA follows: TGCGCCAGCAGCTTGGGCAGGGCCTTCGGTCCCTATGGCTACACCTTC. Protein: CASSLGRAFGPYGYTF.

The chain links TRBV9 to TRBJ2-1; 8 nucleotides line up with TRBD2. CDR1 and CDR2 from the germline V gene are SGDLS and YYNGEE. V trimming: 2 bases; J trimming: 7 bases; junction bases outside the gene matches: 8. This CDR3 comprises 15 residues. This CDR3 is CASSVGRGGTNEQFF. The CDR3 DNA is TGTGCCAGCAGCGTGGGTCGGGGGGGCACGAATGAGCAGTTCTTC.

The rearrangement uses TRBV5-1 and TRBJ1-2; D possibly corresponds to TRBD1 (5 bases). The CDR3 length is 15 residues. The V and J ends lost 0 bases and 4 bases respectively, with 13 bases between them. CDR1 is SGHRS and CDR2 is YFSETQ in the germline V gene. The CDR3 coding sequence is TGCGCCAGCAGCTTGGGATCGACAGTTCTCTATGGCTACACCTTC. Encoded protein: CASSLGSTVLYGYTF.

The V and J genes are TRBV7-3 and TRBJ2-1; 10 nucleotides align to TRBD2. Germline V gene data show CDR1 as SGHTA and CDR2 as FQGTGA. V dropped 5 bases and J dropped 7; count of bases not matched to a gene: 8. The CDR3 has 15 residues. The CDR3 DNA reads TGTGCCAGCAGCCGAGGACTAGCGGTCGGAAATGAGCAGTTCTTC. Translated: CASSRGLAVGNEQFF.

The rearrangement joins TRBV18 to TRBJ2-2; 8 bases fit TRBD1. Germline CDR1 is KGHSH and CDR2 is LQKENI. After removal of 3 bases from V and 3 bases from J, the junction contained 6 bases not matched to a gene. This CDR3 spans 16 amino acids. The CDR3 sequence is CASSPTTGVDTGELFF. The CDR3 DNA is TGTGCCAGCTCACCGACGACAGGGGTGGACACCGGGGAGCTGTTTTTT.

The V gene is TRBV30, the J gene TRBJ2-1, with 11 nucleotides matching TRBD2. Per the germline V gene, CDR1 is GTSNPN and CDR2 is SVGIG (reference sequence). V dropped 4 bases and J dropped 9; count of bases not matched to a gene: 2. CDR3 length: 12 amino acids. CDR3 DNA: TGTGCCTGGACTAGCGGGGGGCCTGAGCAGTTCTTC. Translating gives CAWTSGGPEQFF. The full variable domain, with the rest looked up from reference TRBV30 and TRBJ2-1, is SQTIHQWPATLVQPVGSPLSLECTVEGTSNPNLYWYRQAAGRGLQLLFYSVGIGQISSEVPQNLSASRPQDRQFILSSKKLLLSDSGFYLCAWTSGGPEQFFGPGTRLTVL.

This clone was observed a handful of times. The V gene is TRBV18, the J gene TRBJ1-1; TRBD1 might be the D (6 bases). V was cut by 6 bases and J by 1 base, with 15 bases left in between. Germline CDR1 KGHSH, CDR2 LQKENI. The CDR3 has 15 residues. The CDR3 here is CASSRKGDGNTEAFF. The CDR3 bases are TGTGCCAGCTCCCGAAAGGGGGATGGGAACACTGAAGCTTTCTTT.

CDR3 sequence reads: CASSLGTADGYTF. For the CDR3, the DNA is TGTGCCAGCAGCCTAGGGACAGCGGACGGCTACACCTTC. The chain carries TRBV7-8 and TRBJ1-2; 7 bases fit TRBD1. J gave up 8 bases and V 5 bases, and 8 bases lay outside the gene matches. The CDR3 has 13 amino acids. Germline assignment: CDR1 SGHVS and CDR2 FQNEAQ.

V gene TRBV18 combines with J gene TRBJ2-2, with 9 positions matching TRBD1. V was clipped by 6 bases and J by 3 bases; unmatched bases: 5. From germline, CDR1 is KGHSH and CDR2 LQKENI. The CDR3 loop spans 15 amino acids. In DNA, the CDR3 is TGTGCCAGCTCCTTGGGACAGGGAGACACCGGGGAGCTGTTTTTT. This codes for CASSLGQGDTGELFF.